This TCR beta chain was obtained from a study of blood T cell repertoires in COVID-19. Here immunoSEQ multiplex PCR was the method, and the copy in TCRdb shows in-frame clones only, minus some. The sample contains roughly 500,000 clones, roughly 87% of which appear only once. In germline, CDR1 is SGHRS, CDR2 YFSETQ. The length of the CDR3 is 17 residues. Trimming removed 0 bases at V and 4 bases at J, with 17 bases between. V gene TRBV5-1 combines with J gene TRBJ1-3, with D possibly matching TRBD1 (5 bases). This clonotype originated in a man between 18 and 29 years old with COVID-19, enrolled during active disease. Material for sequencing was peripheral blood. Written as DNA, the CDR3 is TGCGCCAGCAGCTTGGACGGTATAGGGGTGGGCGGAAACACCATATATTTT. Its protein is CASSLDGIGVGGNTIYF.